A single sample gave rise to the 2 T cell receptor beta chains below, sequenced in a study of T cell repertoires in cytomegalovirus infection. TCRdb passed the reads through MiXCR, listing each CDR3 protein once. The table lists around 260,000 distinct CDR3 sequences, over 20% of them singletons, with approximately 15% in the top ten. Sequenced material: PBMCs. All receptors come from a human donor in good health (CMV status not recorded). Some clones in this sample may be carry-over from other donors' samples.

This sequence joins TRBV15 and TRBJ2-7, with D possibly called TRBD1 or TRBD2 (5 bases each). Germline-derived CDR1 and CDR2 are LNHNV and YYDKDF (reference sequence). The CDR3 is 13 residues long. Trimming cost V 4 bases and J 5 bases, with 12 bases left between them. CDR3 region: CATSNGATNEQYF. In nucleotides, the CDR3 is TGTGCCACCAGCAACGGGGCCACCAACGAGCAGTACTTC.

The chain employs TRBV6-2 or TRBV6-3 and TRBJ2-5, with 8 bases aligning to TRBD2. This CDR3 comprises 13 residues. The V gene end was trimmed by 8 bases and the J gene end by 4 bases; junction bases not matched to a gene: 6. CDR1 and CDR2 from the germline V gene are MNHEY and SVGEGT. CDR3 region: CASRGAGAETQYF. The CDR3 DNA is TGTGCCAGCCGGGGAGCGGGAGCAGAGACCCAGTACTTC.